The T cell receptor beta chain described here comes from a study of blood T cells in healthy people across ages. In the case of this clonotype: The antigen is undetermined.

PBMCs, at least 6.5 million per sample, were isolated. A sample-barcoded 5' primer and a J-beta primer mix were used in a second PCR of roughly 6 to 11 cycles. TCRdb re-called the 5' RACE reads with MiXCR, one entry per CDR3 protein. The sample contains about 970,000 distinct CDR3 sequences, just over 50% of which appear only once. General study points: Naive CD4+ cell counts and diversity both ran higher in long-lived than in aged donors. Per million T cells, TCR beta diversity dropped about linearly as age rose.

CDR3 length: 14 amino acids. CDR1 is MDHEN and CDR2 is SYDVKM in the germline V gene. This receptor was obtained from a woman aged 60-75 years in good health. The specimen was blood. This rearrangement joins TRBV28 to TRBJ2-1, with a tentative D call TRBD1 (5 bases). The J call may be mistaken, given a closer DNA end match to TRBJ2-7. CDR3 DNA: TGTGCCAGCAGTCTTGCAGCAGGGCTGTACGAGCAGTACTTC. Its protein is CASSLAAGLYEQYF.